These T cell receptor beta chains were read from a single sample in a study of siplizumab effects on memory and regulatory T cells. Produced via immunoSEQ multiplex PCR; TCRdb's table is partial and in-frame only. This sample has 95,000 to 100,000 clones; 80% to 95% occur once, and the top ten carry about 12%. Sequenced input: non-Treg CD4+ T cells sorted from blood. The receptors here all came from a human donor in good health. Each CDR3 is given with its conserved first and last residue. Fields, in order: J gene, V gene, CDR3 protein.

j_gene: TRBJ2-1
v_gene: TRBV4-2
CDR3aa: CASSQGEYNEQFF

j_gene: TRBJ2-2
v_gene: TRBV27
CDR3aa: CASSSRTPNTGELFF

j_gene: TRBJ2-7
v_gene: TRBV19
CDR3aa: CASSIRTGGVGSGAEQYF

j_gene: TRBJ2-7
v_gene: TRBV18
CDR3aa: CASSPIAGFNEQYF

j_gene: TRBJ1-2
v_gene: TRBV9
CDR3aa: CASSVARQGSYGYTF

j_gene: TRBJ2-3
v_gene: TRBV30
CDR3aa: CAWSVPGTSSTDTQYF

j_gene: TRBJ2-1
v_gene: TRBV5-1
CDR3aa: CASSLDGSAHNEQFF

j_gene: TRBJ2-3
v_gene: TRBV5-1
CDR3aa: CASSLASGIEDTQYF

j_gene: TRBJ2-1
v_gene: TRBV12-5
CDR3aa: CASGFRLAGVYNEQFF

j_gene: TRBJ2-1
v_gene: TRBV28
CDR3aa: CASSTGAGYNEQFF

j_gene: TRBJ2-3
v_gene: TRBV5-5
CDR3aa: CASSLEGQSKEYF

j_gene: TRBJ1-1
v_gene: TRBV6-4
CDR3aa: CASATGSGEAFF

j_gene: TRBJ2-2
v_gene: TRBV5-1
CDR3aa: CASRSLTGDLGTGELFF

j_gene: TRBJ1-2
v_gene: TRBV2
CDR3aa: CASRPGQGAGYGYTF

j_gene: TRBJ2-7
v_gene: TRBV18
CDR3aa: CASSPGTGTGAHEQYF

j_gene: TRBJ2-7
v_gene: TRBV6-6
CDR3aa: CASSLVAGYEQYF

j_gene: TRBJ1-2
v_gene: TRBV10-3
CDR3aa: CAISELRDRVNYGYTF

j_gene: TRBJ1-3
v_gene: TRBV30
CDR3aa: CAWDQRLSGNTIYF

j_gene: TRBJ2-6
v_gene: TRBV27
CDR3aa: CASSFAGSGANVLTF

j_gene: TRBJ1-2
v_gene: TRBV5-5
CDR3aa: CASSFVPGQGTYGYTF

j_gene: TRBJ2-3
v_gene: TRBV2
CDR3aa: CASTKKGTSGSTDTQYF

j_gene: TRBJ1-2
v_gene: TRBV27
CDR3aa: CASSLIQGVDGYTF

j_gene: TRBJ1-3
v_gene: TRBV5-5
CDR3aa: CASSFPASGNTIYF

j_gene: TRBJ2-3
v_gene: TRBV6-1
CDR3aa: CASSSPSGSTDTQYF

j_gene: TRBJ1-2
v_gene: TRBV6-5
CDR3aa: CASSYFGSSYGYTF

j_gene: TRBJ1-2
v_gene: TRBV28
CDR3aa: CASSSNSYGYTF

j_gene: TRBJ1-1
v_gene: TRBV7-9
CDR3aa: CASSLNREPGTEAFF

j_gene: TRBJ1-2
v_gene: TRBV9
CDR3aa: CASSSGTGTLNYGYTF

j_gene: TRBJ1-2
v_gene: TRBV30
CDR3aa: CAWSSRQPGQGTNYGYTF

j_gene: TRBJ2-1
v_gene: TRBV27
CDR3aa: CATRASPYNEQFF

j_gene: TRBJ2-5
v_gene: TRBV5-1
CDR3aa: CASSLQLAGETQYF

j_gene: TRBJ1-1
v_gene: TRBV29-1
CDR3aa: CSAFLRGRGDTEAFF

j_gene: TRBJ2-3
v_gene: TRBV28
CDR3aa: CASRTRAGAQDTQYF